The clone carrying this T cell receptor (beta chain) was recorded once. The antigen is unknown. This sample is drawn from a study of cytomegalovirus exposure and HLA in healthy donors. Germline loops: CDR1 SGHTA, CDR2 FQGNSA. This CDR3 has 11 residues. Trimming took 4 bases from V and 3 from J, leaving 2 bases between them. General observations from the study: Later genetic work tied a missense DCLRE1C variant to beta-chain V and J trimming.

Use of 60 Vbeta and 13 Jbeta primers characterized the PCR. This table comes from immunoSEQ multiplex PCR, and its TCRdb copy is limited to in-frame clones, with some not included. The sample holds roughly 100,000 clones; about three quarters are singletons and the top ten take approximately 5.1%. This chain connects TRBV7-2 to TRBJ2-3; D is undetermined. Sequencing was done on a sample of PBMCs. This sequence originates from a female donor in good health and CMV-seropositive. The chain's CDR3 is CASSSTDTQYF. The CDR3 bases are TGTGCCAGCAGCTCGACAGATACGCAGTATTTT.